The source of this TCR beta chain is a study of vaccination and CD4 T cells after COVID-19. As for the study in general: Two of the convalescents were Hispanic, and the group consisted of six males and four females. The cells were exposed to overlapping spike peptides originating from SARS-CoV-2, HCoV-NL63, HCoV-OC43 and HCoV-229E for stimulation. Post-COVID samples were collected a median about 97 days following diagnosis, spanning 35 to 161.

This clonotype is a singleton in its sample. Its antigen is as yet unknown. The Oncomine TCR Beta short-read assay sequenced DNA from cultured CD4+ T cells. Investigators obtained genomic DNA by extraction from cultured CD4+ T cells. TCRdb passed the PCR reads through MiXCR, listing each CDR3 protein once. The table includes some 20,000 distinct CDR3 sequences, about 44% detected once. Documented treatment: 10-day PBMC culture with coronavirus spike peptide pools or control peptides (ViraFEST assay). The CDR3 is 15 residues long. Per germline, CDR1 DFQATT and CDR2 SNEGSKA (reference sequence). The trim removed 5 bases at V and 7 bases at J, leaving 11 bases unmatched.

The chain carries TRBV20-1 and TRBJ2-1; the match to TRBD2 covers 10 bases. This receptor was taken from a human donor who had recovered from COVID-19. The sequences come from CD4+ T cells from blood, cultured in vitro, collected after SARS-CoV-2 vaccination. Here the CDR3 DNA reads TGCAGTGCTTCGAATCTAGCGGGAGACACGAATGAGCAGTTCTTC. Translating gives CSASNLAGDTNEQFF.